This paragraph reports one T cell receptor (beta chain). No antigen is known for it. V lost 0 bases to trimming and J lost 0 bases, with 10 bases between them. The CDR3 consists of 16 residues. The repertoire was sequenced with immunoSEQ multiplex PCR; TCRdb's copy has only in-frame clones and lacks some. Of about 110,000 clones detected, about 90% appear once; the ten largest clones hold around a tenth. The data are from a study of T cell responses to AZD1222 COVID-19 vaccine. Overall study results and limits: Spike-specific TCR depth and breadth grew after two AZD1222 doses. The span of vaccine-associated CD4 TCRs extended across spike, with dominance at 160-218 and 743-854. White British ancestry dominated among donors, who included more females, and clonal diversity was possibly underestimated.

Sequencing used peripheral blood, obtained on day 0 of AZD1222 vaccination. J is TRBJ2-3 and V is TRBV23-1; tentative D call: TRBD2 (5 bases). TRBV23-1 is flagged as an ORF with uncertain function. The TCR comes from an adult in good health. CDR3 coding DNA: TGCGCCAGCAGTCAATCCAATAGCGAAAGCACAGATACGCAGTATTTT. Protein sequence: CASSQSNSESTDTQYF.